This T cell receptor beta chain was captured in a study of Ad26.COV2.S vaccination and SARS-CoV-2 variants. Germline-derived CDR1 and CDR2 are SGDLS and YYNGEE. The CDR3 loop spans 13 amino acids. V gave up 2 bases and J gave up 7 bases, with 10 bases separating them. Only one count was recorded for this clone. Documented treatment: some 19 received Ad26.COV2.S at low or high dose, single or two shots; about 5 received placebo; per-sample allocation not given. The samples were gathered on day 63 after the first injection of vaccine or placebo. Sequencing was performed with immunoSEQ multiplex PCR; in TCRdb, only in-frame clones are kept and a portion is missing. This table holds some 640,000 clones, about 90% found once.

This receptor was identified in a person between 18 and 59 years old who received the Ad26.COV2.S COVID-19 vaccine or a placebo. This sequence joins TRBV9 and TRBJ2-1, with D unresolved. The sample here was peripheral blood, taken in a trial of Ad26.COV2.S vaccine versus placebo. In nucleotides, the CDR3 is TGTGCCAGCAGCGTGGTAGCACAGAATGAGCAGTTCTTC. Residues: CASSVVAQNEQFF.